This entry concerns a single TCR beta chain. Its antigen is undetermined. Only Caucasian adults living in Nashville, Tennessee made up the donor group. The sample is drawn from a study of shared clonotypes between healthy human individuals. Notes on the study in general: Clonotypes shared by all four donors outscored non-shared clonotypes in generation probability.

Germline V CDR1 and CDR2: MRHNA, SNTAGT. There are 16 residues in the CDR3. Trimming cost V 5 bases and J 3 bases, with 17 bases left between them. Sequencing used immunoSEQ multiplex PCR; TCRdb keeps in-frame clones, though not all of them. The table includes 2 million to 2.5 million clones, roughly 93% detected once. The origin of this receptor is a man between 18 and 35 years old in good health. Some clones in this sample may be carry-over from other donors' samples. The sequencing input was naive CD4+ T cells from PBMCs. Noted subset: CD45RA+ positively selected. The gene calls are TRBV6-4 and TRBJ2-1; D not resolved. The CDR3 spells CASSSRLDFGYNEQFF. CDR3 DNA: TGTGCCAGCAGTTCCCGTTTAGATTTTGGCTACAATGAGCAGTTCTTC.